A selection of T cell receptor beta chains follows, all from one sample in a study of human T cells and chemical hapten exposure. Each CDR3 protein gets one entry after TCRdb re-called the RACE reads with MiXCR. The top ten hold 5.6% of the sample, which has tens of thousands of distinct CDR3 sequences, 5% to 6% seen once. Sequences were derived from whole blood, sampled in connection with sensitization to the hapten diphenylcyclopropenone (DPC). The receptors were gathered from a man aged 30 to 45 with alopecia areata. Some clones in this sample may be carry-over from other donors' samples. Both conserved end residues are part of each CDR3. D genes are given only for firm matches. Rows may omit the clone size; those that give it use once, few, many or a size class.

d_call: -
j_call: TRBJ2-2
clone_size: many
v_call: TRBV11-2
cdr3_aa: CASSLARQTGELFF
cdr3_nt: TGTGCCAGCAGCTTAGCCCGACAGACCGGGGAGCTGTTTTTT

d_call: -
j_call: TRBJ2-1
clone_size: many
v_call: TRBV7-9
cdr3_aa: CASTTGSSSYNEQFF
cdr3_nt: TGTGCCAGCACCACCGGGTCCAGTTCCTACAATGAGCAGTTCTTC

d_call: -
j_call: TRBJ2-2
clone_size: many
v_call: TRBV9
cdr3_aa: CASSVAGRTNGELFF
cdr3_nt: TGTGCCAGCAGCGTAGCTGGCAGGACGAACGGGGAGCTGTTTTTT

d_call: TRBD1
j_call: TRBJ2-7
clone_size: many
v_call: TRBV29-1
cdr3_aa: CSVEDPSGGGSYEQYF
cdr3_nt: TGCAGCGTTGAAGATCCATCAGGGGGTGGCTCCTACGAGCAGTACTTC

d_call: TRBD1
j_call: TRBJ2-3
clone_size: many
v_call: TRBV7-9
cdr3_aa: CASSWTGGVTDTQYF
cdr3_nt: TGTGCCAGCAGCTGGACAGGGGGAGTCACAGATACGCAGTATTTT

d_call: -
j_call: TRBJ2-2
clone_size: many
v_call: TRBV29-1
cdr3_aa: CSVEISVNTGELFF
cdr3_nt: TGCAGCGTTGAAATTAGCGTCAACACCGGGGAGCTGTTTTTT

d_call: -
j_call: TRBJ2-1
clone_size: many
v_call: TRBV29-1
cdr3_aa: CSVRNPGMGNNEQFF
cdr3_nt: TGCAGCGTCCGAAACCCCGGTATGGGGAACAATGAGCAGTTCTTC

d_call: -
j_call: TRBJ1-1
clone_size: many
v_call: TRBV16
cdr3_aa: CASSQRMGRGWTEAFF
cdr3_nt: TGTGCCAGCAGCCAGCGCATGGGTCGAGGGTGGACTGAAGCTTTCTTT

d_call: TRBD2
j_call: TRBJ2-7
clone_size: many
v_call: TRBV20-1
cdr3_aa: CSARGASGVYEQYF
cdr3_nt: TGCAGTGCTAGAGGAGCTAGCGGGGTCTACGAGCAGTACTTC

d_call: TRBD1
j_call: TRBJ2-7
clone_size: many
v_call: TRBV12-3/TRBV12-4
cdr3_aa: CASSSTGTGTYEQYF
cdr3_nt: TGTGCCAGCAGTTCAACCGGGACAGGGACCTACGAGCAGTACTTC

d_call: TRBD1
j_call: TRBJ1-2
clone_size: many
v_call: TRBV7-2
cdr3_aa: CASSPNWNRGGYTF
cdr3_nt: TGTGCCAGCAGCCCCAACTGGAACAGGGGTGGCTACACCTTC

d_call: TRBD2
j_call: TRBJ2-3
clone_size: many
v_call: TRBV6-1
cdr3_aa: CASSEDTSGRDTQYF
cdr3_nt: TGTGCCAGCAGTGAAGATACTAGCGGGAGGGATACGCAGTATTTT

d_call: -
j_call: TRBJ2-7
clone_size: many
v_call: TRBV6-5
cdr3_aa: CASSYSGHEQYF
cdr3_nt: TGTGCCAGCAGTTACTCGGGCCACGAGCAGTACTTC

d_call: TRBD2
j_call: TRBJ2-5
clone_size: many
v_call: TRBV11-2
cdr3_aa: CASSLGGEGETQYF
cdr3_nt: TGTGCCAGCAGCTTAGGTGGGGAGGGAGAGACCCAGTACTTC

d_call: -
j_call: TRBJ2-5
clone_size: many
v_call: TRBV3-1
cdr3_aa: CASSQGLGLQETQYF
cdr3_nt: TGTGCCAGCAGCCAGGGACTGGGACTCCAAGAGACCCAGTACTTC

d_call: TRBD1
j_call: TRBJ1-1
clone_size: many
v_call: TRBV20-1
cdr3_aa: CSAPRGRDTEAFF
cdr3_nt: TGCAGTGCCCCCAGGGGGCGAGACACTGAAGCTTTCTTT

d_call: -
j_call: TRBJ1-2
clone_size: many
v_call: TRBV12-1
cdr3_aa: CASPQYGYTF
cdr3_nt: TGTGCCAGCCCCCAGTATGGCTACACCTTC

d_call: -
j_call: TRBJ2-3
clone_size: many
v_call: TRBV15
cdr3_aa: CATSRVSLRGVPSDTQYF
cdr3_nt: TGTGCCACCAGCAGGGTTAGCCTCCGCGGGGTACCCTCAGATACGCAGTATTTT

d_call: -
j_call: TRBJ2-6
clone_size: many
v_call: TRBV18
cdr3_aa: CASSRSQSSGANVLTF
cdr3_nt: TGTGCCAGCTCACGGTCGCAATCCTCTGGGGCCAACGTCCTGACTTTC

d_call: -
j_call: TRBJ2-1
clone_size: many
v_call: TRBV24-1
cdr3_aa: CATSDSTNEQFF
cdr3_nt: TGTGCCACCAGTGATTCCACCAATGAGCAGTTCTTC

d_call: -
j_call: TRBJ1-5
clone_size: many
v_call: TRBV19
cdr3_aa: CASMGGLFGSSNQPQHF
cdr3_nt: TGTGCCAGTATGGGAGGTTTATTTGGGTCTAGCAATCAGCCCCAGCATTTT

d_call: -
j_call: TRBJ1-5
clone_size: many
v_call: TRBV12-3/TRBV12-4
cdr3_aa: CASSSRTDDQPQHF
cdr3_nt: TGTGCCAGCAGTTCAAGGACGGATGATCAGCCCCAGCATTTT

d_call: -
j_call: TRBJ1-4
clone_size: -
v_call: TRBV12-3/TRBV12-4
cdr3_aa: CASSGAEKLFF
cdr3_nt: TGTGCCAGCTCCGGAGCCGAAAAACTGTTTTTT

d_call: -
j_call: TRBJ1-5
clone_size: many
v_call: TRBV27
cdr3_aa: CASRRLGDQPQHF
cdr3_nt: TGTGCCAGCAGGAGATTGGGGGATCAGCCCCAGCATTTT

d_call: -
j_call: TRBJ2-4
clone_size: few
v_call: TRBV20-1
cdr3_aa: CSARDPRGQGDIQYF
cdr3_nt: TGCAGTGCTAGAGATCCGCGGGGGCAGGGGGACATTCAGTACTTC

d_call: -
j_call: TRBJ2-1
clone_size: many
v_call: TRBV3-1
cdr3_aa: CASSQDRDNEQFF
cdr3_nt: TGTGCCAGCAGCCAAGATCGGGACAATGAGCAGTTCTTC

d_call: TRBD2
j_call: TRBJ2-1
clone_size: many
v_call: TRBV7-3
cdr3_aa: CASRNSGGTSEQFF
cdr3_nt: TGTGCCAGCAGAAATAGCGGGGGGACTAGTGAGCAGTTCTTC

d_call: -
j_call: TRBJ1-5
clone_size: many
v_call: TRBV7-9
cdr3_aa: CASSLDSDQPQHF
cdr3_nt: TGTGCCAGCAGCTTAGACTCCGATCAGCCCCAGCATTTT

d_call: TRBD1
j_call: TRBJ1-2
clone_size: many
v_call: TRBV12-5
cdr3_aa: CASGSTGDYGYTF
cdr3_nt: TGTGCTAGTGGTTCGACAGGGGACTATGGCTACACCTTC

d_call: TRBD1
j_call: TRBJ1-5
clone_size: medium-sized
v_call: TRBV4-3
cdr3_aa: CASSQRTGHQPQHF
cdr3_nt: TGCGCCAGCAGCCAAAGGACAGGGCATCAGCCCCAGCATTTT

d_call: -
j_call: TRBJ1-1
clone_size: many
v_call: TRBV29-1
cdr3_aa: CSAGAGGGDTEAFF
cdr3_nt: TGCAGCGCCGGGGCAGGCGGCGGTGACACTGAAGCTTTCTTT

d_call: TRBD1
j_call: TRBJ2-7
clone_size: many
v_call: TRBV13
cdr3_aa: CASSASRRQGAYEQYF
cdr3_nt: TGTGCCAGCAGCGCCAGCAGGCGTCAGGGGGCCTACGAGCAGTACTTC

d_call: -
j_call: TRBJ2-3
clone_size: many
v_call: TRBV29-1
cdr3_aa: CSVMVFASTDTQYF
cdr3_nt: TGCAGCGTTATGGTCTTCGCCTCCACAGATACGCAGTATTTT

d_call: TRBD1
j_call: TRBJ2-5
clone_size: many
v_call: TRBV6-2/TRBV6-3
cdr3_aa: CASSPGTGRQETQYF
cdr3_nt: TGTGCCAGCAGTCCCGGGACAGGGCGACAAGAGACCCAGTACTTC

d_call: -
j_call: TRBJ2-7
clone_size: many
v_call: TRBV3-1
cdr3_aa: CASSQADTYEQYF
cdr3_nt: TGTGCCAGCAGCCAAGCCGACACCTACGAGCAGTACTTC

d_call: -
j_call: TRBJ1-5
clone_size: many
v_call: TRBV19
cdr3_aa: CASRQERGYSNQPQHF
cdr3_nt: TGTGCCAGCAGACAAGAAAGGGGTTATAGCAATCAGCCCCAGCATTTT

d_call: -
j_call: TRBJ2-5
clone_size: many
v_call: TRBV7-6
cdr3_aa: CASSARRGRETQYF
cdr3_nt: TGTGCCAGCAGCGCGAGGCGGGGGCGAGAGACCCAGTACTTC

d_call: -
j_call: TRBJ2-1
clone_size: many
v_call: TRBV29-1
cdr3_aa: CSSEQYNEQFF
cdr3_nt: TGCAGCTCGGAACAGTACAATGAGCAGTTCTTC

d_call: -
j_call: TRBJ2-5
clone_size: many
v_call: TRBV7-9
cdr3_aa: CASSSAETQYF
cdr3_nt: TGTGCCAGCAGCTCCGCAGAGACCCAGTACTTC

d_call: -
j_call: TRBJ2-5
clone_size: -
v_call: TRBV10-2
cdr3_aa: CASSELGGARQETQYF
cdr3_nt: TGCGCCAGCAGTGAGTTGGGGGGGGCCCGGCAAGAGACCCAGTACTTC

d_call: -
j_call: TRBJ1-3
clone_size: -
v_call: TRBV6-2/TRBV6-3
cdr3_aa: CASSESGGSGNTIYF
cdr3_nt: TGTGCCAGCAGTGAATCAGGCGGCTCTGGAAACACCATATATTTT

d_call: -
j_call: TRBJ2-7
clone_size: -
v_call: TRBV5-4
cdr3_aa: CASNRGGDTYEQYF
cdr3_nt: TGTGCCAGCAATCGCGGGGGCGATACCTACGAGCAGTACTTC

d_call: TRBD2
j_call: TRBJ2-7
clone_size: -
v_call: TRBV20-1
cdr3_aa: CSARTGTSGYEQYF
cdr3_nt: TGCAGTGCTAGGACCGGGACTAGCGGGTACGAGCAGTACTTC

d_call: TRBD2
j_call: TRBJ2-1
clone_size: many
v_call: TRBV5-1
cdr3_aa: CASSSQTGGPNEQFF
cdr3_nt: TGCGCCAGCAGCTCCCAAACGGGGGGGCCGAATGAGCAGTTCTTC

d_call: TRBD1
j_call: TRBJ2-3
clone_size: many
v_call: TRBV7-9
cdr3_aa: CASTPPGGPDTQYF
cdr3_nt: TGTGCCAGCACCCCACCAGGGGGCCCAGATACGCAGTATTTT

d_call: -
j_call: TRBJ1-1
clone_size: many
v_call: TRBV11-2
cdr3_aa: CASSLRGGLNTEAFF
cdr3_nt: TGTGCCAGCAGCCTGAGGGGCGGATTGAACACTGAAGCTTTCTTT

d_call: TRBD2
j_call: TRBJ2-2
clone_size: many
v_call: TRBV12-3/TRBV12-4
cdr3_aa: CASSLRLAEFTGELFF
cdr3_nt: TGTGCCAGCAGTCTCAGACTAGCGGAATTTACCGGGGAGCTGTTTTTT

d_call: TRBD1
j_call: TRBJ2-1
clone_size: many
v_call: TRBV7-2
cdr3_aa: CASLSKGASEQFF
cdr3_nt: TGTGCCAGCCTCTCCAAGGGGGCTAGTGAGCAGTTCTTC

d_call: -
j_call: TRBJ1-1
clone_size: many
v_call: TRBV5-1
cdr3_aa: CASSLGRATPEAFF
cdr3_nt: TGCGCCAGCAGCTTGGGCAGGGCAACGCCTGAAGCTTTCTTT

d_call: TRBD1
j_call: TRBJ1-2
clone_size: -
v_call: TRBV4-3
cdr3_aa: CASSPRTGVDYGYTF
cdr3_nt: TGCGCCAGCAGCCCCCGGACAGGAGTGGACTATGGCTACACCTTC

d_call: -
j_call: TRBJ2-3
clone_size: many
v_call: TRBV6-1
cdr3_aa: CASSRTASTDTQYF
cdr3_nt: TGTGCCAGCAGTCGGACAGCTAGCACAGATACGCAGTATTTT

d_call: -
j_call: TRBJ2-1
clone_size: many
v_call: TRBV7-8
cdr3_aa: CASSLGKRVGSYNEQFF
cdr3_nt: TGTGCCAGCAGCTTAGGGAAGCGCGTAGGCTCCTACAATGAGCAGTTCTTC

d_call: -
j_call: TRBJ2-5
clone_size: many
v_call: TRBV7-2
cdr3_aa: CASSSVWGSETQYF
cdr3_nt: TGTGCCAGCAGCTCTGTTTGGGGGAGCGAGACCCAGTACTTC

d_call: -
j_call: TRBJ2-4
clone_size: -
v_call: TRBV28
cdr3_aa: CASSQLLGENIQYF
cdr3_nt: TGTGCCAGCAGTCAACTTCTGGGGGAAAACATTCAGTACTTC

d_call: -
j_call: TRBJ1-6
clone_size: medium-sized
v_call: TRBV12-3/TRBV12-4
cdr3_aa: CASSYRNSPLHF
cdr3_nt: TGTGCCAGCAGTTATAGGAATTCACCCCTCCACTTT

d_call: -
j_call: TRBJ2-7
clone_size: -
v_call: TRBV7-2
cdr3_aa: CASNPMASYEQYF
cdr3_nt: TGTGCCAGCAACCCGATGGCCTCCTACGAGCAGTACTTC